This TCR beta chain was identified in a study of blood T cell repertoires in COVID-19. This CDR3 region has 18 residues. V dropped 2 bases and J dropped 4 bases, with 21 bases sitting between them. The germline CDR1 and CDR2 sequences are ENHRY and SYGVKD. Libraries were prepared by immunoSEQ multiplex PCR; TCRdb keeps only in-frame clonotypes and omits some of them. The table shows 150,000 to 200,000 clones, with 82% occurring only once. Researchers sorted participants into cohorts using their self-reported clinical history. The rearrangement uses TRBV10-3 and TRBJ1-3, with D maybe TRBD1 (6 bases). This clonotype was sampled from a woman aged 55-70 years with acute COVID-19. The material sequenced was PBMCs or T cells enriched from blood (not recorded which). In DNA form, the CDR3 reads TGTGCCATCAGTGAGCCCACAGGGTTAGACACATCCGGAAACACCATATATTTT. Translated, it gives CAISEPTGLDTSGNTIYF.